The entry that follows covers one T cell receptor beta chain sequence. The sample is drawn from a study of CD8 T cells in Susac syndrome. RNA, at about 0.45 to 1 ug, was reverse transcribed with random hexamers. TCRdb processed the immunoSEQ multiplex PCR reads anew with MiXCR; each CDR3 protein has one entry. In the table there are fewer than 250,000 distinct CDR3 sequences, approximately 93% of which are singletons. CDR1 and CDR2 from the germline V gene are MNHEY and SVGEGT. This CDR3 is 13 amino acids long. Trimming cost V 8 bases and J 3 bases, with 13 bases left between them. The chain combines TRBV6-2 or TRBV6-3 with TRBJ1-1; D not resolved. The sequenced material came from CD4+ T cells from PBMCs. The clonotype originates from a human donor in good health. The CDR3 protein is CASLISSYTEAFF. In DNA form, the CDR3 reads TGTGCCAGCTTGATCTCATCCTACACTGAAGCTTTCTTT.